A selection of T cell receptor beta chains follows, all from one sample in a study of regulatory T cells in long-lasting Graves disease. In TCRdb, the multiplex PCR reads were re-called with MiXCR into one record per CDR3 protein. The sample consists of about 400,000 distinct CDR3 sequences, around 20% of them appearing once. The specimen was peripheral blood mononuclear cells (PBMCs), collected when the disease was refractory, from a patient treated with antithyroid drugs. These receptors all come from a female donor with Graves disease. CDR3s leave out the opening cysteine and the closing phenylalanine or tryptophan.

13 | TRBV28 | ASSQGQATNEKLF
15 | TRBV20-1 | SAQRKTGGSPNYGYT
12 | TRBV6-1 | ASSEGSATYEQY
13 | TRBV7-2 | ASSLGDRVRYEQY
13 | TRBV3-1 | ASSRSGLHTGELF
13 | TRBV12-3/TRBV12-4 | ASSFGGGAGETQY
9 | TRBV20-1 | SAQDSHEQY
9 | TRBV3-1 | ASSLDQPQH
11 | TRBV12-3/TRBV12-4 | ASRTVSGNTIY
12 | TRBV6-1 | ASIDLINTGELF
13 | TRBV6-6 | ASSYSTRAAGELF
13 | TRBV27 | ASSLSGSGTEGYT
11 | TRBV20-1 | STGEATNEKLF
11 | TRBV12-3/TRBV12-4 | ASSFWGNEKLF
12 | TRBV5-1 | ASSSGQYNTEAF
11 | TRBV12-3/TRBV12-4 | ASRPLGGHEQY
12 | TRBV7-2 | ASRLAGFWDEQY
12 | TRBV4-1 | ASSQARDNTEAF
11 | TRBV11-2 | ASRDPGRDTQY
12 | TRBV19 | ASSIDTGLYGYT
13 | TRBV7-9 | ASSFGRPSAYEQY
14 | TRBV20-1 | SARGPNRVGSYEQY
12 | TRBV12-3/TRBV12-4 | ASSSEPGYTEAF
14 | TRBV6-2/TRBV6-3 | ASKSRRQEIRGGYT
10 | TRBV28 | ASSLPQAGAF
12 | TRBV12-3/TRBV12-4 | ASSPDSKPETQY
14 | TRBV19 | ASTQDRGPGANVLT
14 | TRBV28 | ASTGLGSSYNSPLH
11 | TRBV28 | ASRKTGVGGYT
12 | TRBV20-1 | SASPDRADYGYT
11 | TRBV18 | ASSQIWTDEQY
9 | TRBV30 | AWSWGDEQY
14 | TRBV5-6 | ASSLSGGLREYEQY
12 | TRBV28 | ASSLLGGEYEQY
13 | TRBV20-1 | SAIFTSGVNNEQF
13 | TRBV10-2 | ASRRNQDSVYEQY
13 | TRBV19 | ASSPSGLSYYEQY
13 | TRBV20-1 | SAFPGLALSYEQY
13 | TRBV28 | ASSIVQGESEKLF
13 | TRBV7-9 | ASRFQGGPGNTIY
15 | TRBV6-1 | ASSGLAGVGGANVLT
14 | TRBV7-2 | ASSSTLAGRRETQY
13 | TRBV9 | ASSELVGDTGELF
13 | TRBV15 | ATSPLLAGGYEQY
14 | TRBV2 | ASSEKTGASNQPQH
13 | TRBV9 | ASSVGQGYNSPLH
12 | TRBV2 | ASSDSGRSYEQY
13 | TRBV7-2 | ASSLITGGREKLF
13 | TRBV3-1 | ASSQGAVYTGELF
12 | TRBV7-2 | ASSFSGTSGEQH
9 | TRBV9 | ASASGYGYT
15 | TRBV15 | ATSRDRGVGNTGELF
15 | TRBV27 | ASSFTGPNYSSQPQH
12 | TRBV11-2 | ASSADPAGGTQY
11 | TRBV5-1 | ASRMAGGYEQY